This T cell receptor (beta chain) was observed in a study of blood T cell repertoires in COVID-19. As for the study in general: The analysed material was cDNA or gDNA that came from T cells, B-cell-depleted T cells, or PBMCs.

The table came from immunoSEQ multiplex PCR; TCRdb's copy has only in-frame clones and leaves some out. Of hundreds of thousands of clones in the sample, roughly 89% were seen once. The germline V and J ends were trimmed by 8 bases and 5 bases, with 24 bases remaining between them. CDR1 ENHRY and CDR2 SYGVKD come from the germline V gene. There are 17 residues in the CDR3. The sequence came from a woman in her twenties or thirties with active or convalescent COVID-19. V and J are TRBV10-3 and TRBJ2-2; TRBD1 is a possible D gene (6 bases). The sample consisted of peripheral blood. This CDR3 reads CAIPKSQGPLSTGELFF. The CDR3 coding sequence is TGTGCCATCCCCAAGTCACAGGGTCCCTTATCTACCGGGGAGCTGTTTTTT.